This T cell receptor (beta chain) emerged from a study of cytomegalovirus exposure and HLA in healthy donors. Turning to the study itself: Previous work identified roughly 120 million unique TCR beta sequences from around 170 million T cells. General study results and limits: Most of the TCR beta V segments (in an earlier analysis) were productive either about 87% or about 30% of the time. It was 164 TCR beta chains that were listed as cytomegalovirus-associated.

Those who donated were healthy bone marrow donors. Losses at the gene ends were 6 bases for V and 10 bases for J; bases not matched to a gene: 8. CDR3 length: 14 amino acids. Germline loops: CDR1 MDHEN, CDR2 SYDVKM. The table lists this clone with a count of one. Its antigen remains unknown. A multiplex PCR was run with 60 Vbeta primers and 13 Jbeta primers. Repertoires were generated with immunoSEQ multiplex PCR, while TCRdb's copy carries only in-frame clones and drops some. Among about 140,000 clones, around 77% were seen once, and the ten largest hold 4.9%. The specimen sequenced was PBMCs. The source is a woman aged 45-65 years in good health and CMV-seronegative. The rearrangement joins TRBV28 to TRBJ1-6; 8 bases align to TRBD1. In nucleotides, the CDR3 is TGTGCCAGCAGGTGGGGACAGGCCGGATCACCCCTCCACTTT. Amino acids: CASRWGQAGSPLHF. Filled out from reference TRBV28 and TRBJ1-6, the complete variable domain reads DVKVTQSSRYLVKRTGEKVFLECVQDMDHENMFWYRQDPGLGLRLIYFSYDVKMKEKGDIPEGYSVSREKKERFSLILESASTNQTSMYLCASRWGQAGSPLHFGNGTRLTVT.